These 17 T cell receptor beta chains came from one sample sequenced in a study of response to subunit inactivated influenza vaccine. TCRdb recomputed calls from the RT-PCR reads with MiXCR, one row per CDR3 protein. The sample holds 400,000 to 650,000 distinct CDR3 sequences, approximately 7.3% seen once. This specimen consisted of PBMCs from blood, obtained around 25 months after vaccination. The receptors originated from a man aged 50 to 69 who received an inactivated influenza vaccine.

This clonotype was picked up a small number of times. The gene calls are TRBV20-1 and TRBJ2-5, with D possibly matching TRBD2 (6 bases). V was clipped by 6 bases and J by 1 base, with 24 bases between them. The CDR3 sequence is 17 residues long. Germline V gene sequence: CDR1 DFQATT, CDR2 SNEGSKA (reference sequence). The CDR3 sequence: CSAAFGRGSSIQETQYF. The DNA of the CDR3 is TGCAGTGCCGCCTTCGGGAGAGGTTCGTCCATCCAAGAGACCCAGTACTTC.

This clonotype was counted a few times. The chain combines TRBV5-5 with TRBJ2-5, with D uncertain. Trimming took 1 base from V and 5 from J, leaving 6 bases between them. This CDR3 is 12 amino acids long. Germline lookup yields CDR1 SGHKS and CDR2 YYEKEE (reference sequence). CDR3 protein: CASSLMSETQYF. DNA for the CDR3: TGTGCCAGCAGCTTGATGTCGGAGACCCAGTACTTC.

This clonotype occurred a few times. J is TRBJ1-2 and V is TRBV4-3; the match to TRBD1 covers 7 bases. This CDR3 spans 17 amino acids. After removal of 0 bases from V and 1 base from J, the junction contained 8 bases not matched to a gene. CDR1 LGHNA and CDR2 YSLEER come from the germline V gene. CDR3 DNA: TGCGCCAGCAGCCAAGAGGCCCGGACAGGCCTTAACTATGGCTACACCTTC. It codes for CASSQEARTGLNYGYTF.

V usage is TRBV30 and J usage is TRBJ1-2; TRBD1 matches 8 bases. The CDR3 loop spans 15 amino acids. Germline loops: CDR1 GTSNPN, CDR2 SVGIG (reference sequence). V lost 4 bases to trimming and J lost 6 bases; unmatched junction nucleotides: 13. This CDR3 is CAWNLGAGGVHGYTF. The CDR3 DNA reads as TGTGCCTGGAATCTAGGGGCAGGGGGCGTCCATGGCTACACCTTC. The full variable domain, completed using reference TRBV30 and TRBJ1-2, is SQTIHQWPATLVQPVGSPLSLECTVEGTSNPNLYWYRQAAGRGLQLLFYSVGIGQISSEVPQNLSASRPQDRQFILSSKKLLLSDSGFYLCAWNLGAGGVHGYTFGSGTRLTVV.

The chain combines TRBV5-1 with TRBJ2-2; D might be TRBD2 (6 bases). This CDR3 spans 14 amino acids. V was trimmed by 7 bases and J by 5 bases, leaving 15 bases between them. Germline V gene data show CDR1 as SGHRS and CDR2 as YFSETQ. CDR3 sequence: CASFAEGRTGELFF. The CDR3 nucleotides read TGCGCCAGCTTTGCGGAGGGGAGGACCGGGGAGCTGTTTTTT.

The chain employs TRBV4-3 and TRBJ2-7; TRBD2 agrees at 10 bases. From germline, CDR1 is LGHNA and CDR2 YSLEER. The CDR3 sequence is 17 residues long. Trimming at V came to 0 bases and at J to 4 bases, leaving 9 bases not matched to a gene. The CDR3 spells CASSQDIGTSGVYEQYF. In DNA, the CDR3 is TGCGCCAGCAGCCAAGATATCGGCACTAGCGGGGTATACGAGCAGTACTTC.

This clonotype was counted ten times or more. CDR3 bases: TGCGCCAGCAGCCAGGAAGCACAGGGGAAGAATCAGCCCCAGCATTTT. It translates to CASSQEAQGKNQPQHF. The gene calls are TRBV4-3 and TRBJ1-5, with 7 bases fitting TRBD1. V lost 3 bases and J lost 4; bases outside the gene matches: 9. The CDR3 contains 16 residues. Germline values: CDR1 LGHNA, CDR2 YSLEER.

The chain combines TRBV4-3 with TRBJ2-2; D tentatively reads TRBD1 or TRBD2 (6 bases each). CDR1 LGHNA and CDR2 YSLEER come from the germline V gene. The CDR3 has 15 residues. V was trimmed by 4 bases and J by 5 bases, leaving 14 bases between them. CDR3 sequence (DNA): TGCGCCAGCAGCCGGGTGGGGGGCGCGACCGGGGAGCTGTTTTTT. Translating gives CASSRVGGATGELFF.

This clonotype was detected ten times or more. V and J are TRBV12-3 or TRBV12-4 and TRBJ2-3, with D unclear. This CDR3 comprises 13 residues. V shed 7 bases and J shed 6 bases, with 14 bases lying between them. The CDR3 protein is CASIPSGVDTQYF. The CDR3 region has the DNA TGTGCCAGCATCCCCAGTGGGGTCGATACGCAGTATTTT.

CDR3 sequence: CASSFVRGEQYF. For the CDR3, the DNA is TGTGCCAGCAGTTTTGTAAGGGGAGAGCAGTACTTC. V gene TRBV12-3 or TRBV12-4 combines with J gene TRBJ2-7, with D possibly matching TRBD1 (5 bases). The CDR3 is made up of 12 amino acids. Between the trimmed V and J ends, which lost 3 bases and 7 bases, there was a span of 10 bases.

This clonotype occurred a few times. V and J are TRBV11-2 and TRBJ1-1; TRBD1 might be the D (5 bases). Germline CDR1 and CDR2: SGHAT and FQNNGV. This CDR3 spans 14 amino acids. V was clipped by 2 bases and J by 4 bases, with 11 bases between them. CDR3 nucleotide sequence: TGTGCCAGCAGCTTAATAGGGGTGGGCACTGAAGCTTTCTTT. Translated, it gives CASSLIGVGTEAFF.

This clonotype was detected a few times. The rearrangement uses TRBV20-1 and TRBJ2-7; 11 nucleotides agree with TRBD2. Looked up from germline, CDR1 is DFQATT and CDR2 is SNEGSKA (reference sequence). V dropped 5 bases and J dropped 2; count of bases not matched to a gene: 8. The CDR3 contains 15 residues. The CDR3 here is CSAQLSGRAPYEQYF. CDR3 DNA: TGCAGTGCTCAGCTTAGCGGGAGGGCCCCCTACGAGCAGTACTTC.

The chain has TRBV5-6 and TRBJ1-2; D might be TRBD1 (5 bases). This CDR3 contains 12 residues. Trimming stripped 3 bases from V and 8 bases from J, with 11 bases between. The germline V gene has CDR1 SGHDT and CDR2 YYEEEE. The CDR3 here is CASSWGLVGYTF. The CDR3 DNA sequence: TGTGCCAGCAGCTGGGGACTGGTGGGCTACACCTTC.

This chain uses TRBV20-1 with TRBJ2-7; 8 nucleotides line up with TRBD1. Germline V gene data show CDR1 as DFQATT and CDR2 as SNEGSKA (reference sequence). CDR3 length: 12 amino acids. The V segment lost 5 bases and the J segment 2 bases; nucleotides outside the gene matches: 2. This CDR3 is CSASGQAYEQYF. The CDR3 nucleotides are TGCAGTGCTTCGGGACAGGCCTACGAGCAGTACTTC.

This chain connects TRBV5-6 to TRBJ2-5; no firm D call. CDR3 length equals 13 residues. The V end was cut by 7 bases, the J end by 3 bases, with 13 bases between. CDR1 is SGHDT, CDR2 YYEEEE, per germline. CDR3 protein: CASARSMEETQYF. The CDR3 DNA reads TGTGCCAGCGCAAGAAGTATGGAAGAGACCCAGTACTTC. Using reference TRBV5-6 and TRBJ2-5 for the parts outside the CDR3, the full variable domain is DAGVTQSPTHLIKTRGQQVTLRCSPKSGHDTVSWYQQALGQGPQFIFQYYEEEERQRGNFPDRFSGHQFPNYSSELNVNALLLGDSALYLCASARSMEETQYFGPGTRLLVL.

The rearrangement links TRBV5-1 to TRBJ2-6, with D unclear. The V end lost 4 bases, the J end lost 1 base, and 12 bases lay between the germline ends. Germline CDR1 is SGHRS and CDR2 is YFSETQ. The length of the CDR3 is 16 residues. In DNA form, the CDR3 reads TGCGCCAGCAGCCCGGAACCGGGTTCTGGGGCCAACGTCCTGACTTTC. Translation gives CASSPEPGSGANVLTF.

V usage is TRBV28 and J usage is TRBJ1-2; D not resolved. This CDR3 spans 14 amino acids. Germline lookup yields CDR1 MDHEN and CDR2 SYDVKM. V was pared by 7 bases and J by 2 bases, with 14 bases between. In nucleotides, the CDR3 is TGTGCCAGCAAAATGACCTCTGCAAACTATGGCTACACCTTC. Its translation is CASKMTSANYGYTF.